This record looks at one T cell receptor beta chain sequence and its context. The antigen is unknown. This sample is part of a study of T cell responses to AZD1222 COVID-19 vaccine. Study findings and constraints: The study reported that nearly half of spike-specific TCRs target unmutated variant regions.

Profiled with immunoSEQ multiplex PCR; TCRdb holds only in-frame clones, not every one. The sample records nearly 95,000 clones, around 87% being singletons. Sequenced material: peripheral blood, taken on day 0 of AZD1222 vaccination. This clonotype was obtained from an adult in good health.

As DNA, the CDR3 is TGTGCCAGTAGGGGTCAAATCAATCAGCCCCAGCATTTT. It is translated as CASRGQINQPQHF. This chain links TRBV19 with TRBJ1-5, with no clear D. The germline CDR1 and CDR2 sequences are LNHDA and SQIVND (reference sequence). V was trimmed by 6 bases and J by 3 bases, leaving 9 bases between them. This CDR3 has 13 amino acids.